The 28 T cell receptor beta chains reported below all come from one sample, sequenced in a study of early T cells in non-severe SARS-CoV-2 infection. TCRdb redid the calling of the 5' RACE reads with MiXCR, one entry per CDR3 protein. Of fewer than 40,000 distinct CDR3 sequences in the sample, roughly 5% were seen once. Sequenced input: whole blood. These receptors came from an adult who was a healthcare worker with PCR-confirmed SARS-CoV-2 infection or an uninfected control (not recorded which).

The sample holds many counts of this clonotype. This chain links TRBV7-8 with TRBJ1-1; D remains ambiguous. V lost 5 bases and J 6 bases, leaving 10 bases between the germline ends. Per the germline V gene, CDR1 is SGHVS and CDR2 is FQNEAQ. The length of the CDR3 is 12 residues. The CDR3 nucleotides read TGTGCCAGCAGCCTTACGGTTTCTGAAGCTTTCTTT. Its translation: CASSLTVSEAFF.

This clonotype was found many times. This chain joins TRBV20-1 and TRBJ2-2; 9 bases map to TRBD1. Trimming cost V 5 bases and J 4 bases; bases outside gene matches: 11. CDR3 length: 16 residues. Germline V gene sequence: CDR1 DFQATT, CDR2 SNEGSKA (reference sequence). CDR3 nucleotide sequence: TGCAGTGCTTATACTCCGGGACAGGGTTCCACCGGGGAGCTGTTTTTT. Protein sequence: CSAYTPGQGSTGELFF.

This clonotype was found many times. CDR3 nucleotides: TGTGCCAGCAGCTTCCCCCTAACTAGCACAGATACGCAGTATTTT. This encodes CASSFPLTSTDTQYF. This chain links TRBV7-9 with TRBJ2-3, with D hard to call. From germline, CDR1 is SEHNR and CDR2 FQNEAQ (reference sequence). V lost 3 bases and J 0 bases, leaving 10 bases between the germline ends. The CDR3 has 15 residues. The variable domain in full, with the rest retrieved from reference TRBV7-9 and TRBJ2-3, is DTGVSQNPRHKITKRGQNVTFRCDPISEHNRLYWYRQTLGQGPEFLTYFQNEAQLEKSRLLSDRFSAERPKGSFSTLEIQRTEQGDSAMYLCASSFPLTSTDTQYFGPGTRLTVL.

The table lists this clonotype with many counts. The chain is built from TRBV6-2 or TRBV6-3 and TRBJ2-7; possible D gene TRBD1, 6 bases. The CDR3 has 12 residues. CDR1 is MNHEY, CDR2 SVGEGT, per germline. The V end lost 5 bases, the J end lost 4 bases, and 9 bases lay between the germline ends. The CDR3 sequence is CASSLRGYEQYF. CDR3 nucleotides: TGTGCCAGCAGTCTCAGGGGTTACGAGCAGTACTTC.

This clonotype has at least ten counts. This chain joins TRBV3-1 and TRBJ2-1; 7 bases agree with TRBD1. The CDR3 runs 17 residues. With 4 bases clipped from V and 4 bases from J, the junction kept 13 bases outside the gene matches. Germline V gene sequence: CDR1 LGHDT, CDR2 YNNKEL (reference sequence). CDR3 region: CASSRDPGQNIYNEQFF. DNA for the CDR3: TGTGCCAGCAGCCGCGATCCGGGACAGAATATTTACAATGAGCAGTTCTTC.

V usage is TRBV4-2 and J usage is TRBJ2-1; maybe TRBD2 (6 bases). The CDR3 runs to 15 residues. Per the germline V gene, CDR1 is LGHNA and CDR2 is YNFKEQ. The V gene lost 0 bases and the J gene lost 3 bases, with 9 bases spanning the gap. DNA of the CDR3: TGTGCCAGCAGCCAAGAGTGGGGGGTCTACAATGAGCAGTTCTTC. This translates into CASSQEWGVYNEQFF.

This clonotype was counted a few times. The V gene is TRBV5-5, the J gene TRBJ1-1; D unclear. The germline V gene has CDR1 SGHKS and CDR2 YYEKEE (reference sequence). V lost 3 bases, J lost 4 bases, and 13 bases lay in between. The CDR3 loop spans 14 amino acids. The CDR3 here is CASSSDLTGTEAFF. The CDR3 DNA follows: TGTGCCAGCAGCTCGGACTTAACTGGCACTGAAGCTTTCTTT.

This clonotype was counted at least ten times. CDR3 bases: TGTGCCAGCAGCCGCGGCAACAGGGGCTACGAGCAGTACTTC. Amino acid sequence: CASSRGNRGYEQYF. This rearrangement joins TRBV11-1 to TRBJ2-7; 7 bases match TRBD1. This CDR3 is built from 14 residues. Germline V gene sequence: CDR1 SGHAT, CDR2 FQDESV (reference sequence). J gave up 3 bases and V 5 bases, and 7 bases lay outside the gene matches. The full variable domain, completed using reference TRBV11-1 and TRBJ2-7, is EAEVAQSPRYKITEKSQAVAFWCDPISGHATLYWYRQILGQGPELLVQFQDESVVDDSQLPKDRFSAERLKGVDSTLKIQPAELGDSAMYLCASSRGNRGYEQYFGPGTRLTVT.

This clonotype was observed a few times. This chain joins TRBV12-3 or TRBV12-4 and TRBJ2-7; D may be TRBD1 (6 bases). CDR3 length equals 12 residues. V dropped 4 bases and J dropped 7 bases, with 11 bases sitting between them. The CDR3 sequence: CASSSEQGEQYF. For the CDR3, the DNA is TGTGCCAGCAGTTCCGAACAGGGAGAGCAGTACTTC.

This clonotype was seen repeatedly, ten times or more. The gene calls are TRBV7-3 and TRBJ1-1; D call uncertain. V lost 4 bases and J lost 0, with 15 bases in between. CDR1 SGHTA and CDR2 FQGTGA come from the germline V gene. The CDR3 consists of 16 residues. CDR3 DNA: TGTGCCAGCAGCTCACTAGGACGGAACATGAACACTGAAGCTTTCTTT. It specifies CASSSLGRNMNTEAFF.

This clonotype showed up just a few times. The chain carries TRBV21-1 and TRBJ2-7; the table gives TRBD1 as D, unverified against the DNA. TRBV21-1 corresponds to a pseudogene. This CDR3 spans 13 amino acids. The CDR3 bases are TGTGCCACCCCGCCGCGCAGGGAATTTGAGCAGTACTTC. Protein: CATPPRREFEQYF.

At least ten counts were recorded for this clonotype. The CDR3 sequence: CASSQGGSLDTEAFF. Written as DNA, the CDR3 is TGCGCCAGCAGCCAGGGGGGCAGTCTGGACACTGAAGCTTTCTTT. The chain combines TRBV4-3 with TRBJ1-1, with D perhaps TRBD1 (6 bases). The germline gives CDR1 LGHNA, CDR2 YSLEER. V lost 3 bases, J lost 3 bases, and 14 bases lay in between. The CDR3 runs 15 residues.

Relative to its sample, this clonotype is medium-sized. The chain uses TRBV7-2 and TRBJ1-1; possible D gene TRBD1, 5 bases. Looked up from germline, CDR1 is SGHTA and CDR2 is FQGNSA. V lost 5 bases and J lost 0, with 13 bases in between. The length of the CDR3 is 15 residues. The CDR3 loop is CASSPRQLMNTEAFF. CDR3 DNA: TGTGCCAGCAGCCCCCGACAGCTAATGAACACTGAAGCTTTCTTT. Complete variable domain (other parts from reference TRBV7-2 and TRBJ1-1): GAGVSQSPSNKVTEKGKDVELRCDPISGHTALYWYRQSLGQGLEFLIYFQGNSAPDKSGLPSDRFSAERTGGSVSTLTIQRTQQEDSAVYLCASSPRQLMNTEAFFGQGTRLTVV.

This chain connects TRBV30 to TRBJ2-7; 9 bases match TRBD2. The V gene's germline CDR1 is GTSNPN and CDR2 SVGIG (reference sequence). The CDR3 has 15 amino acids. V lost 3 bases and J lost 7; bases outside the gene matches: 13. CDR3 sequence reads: CAWSRLAGEDREQYF. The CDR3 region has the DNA TGTGCCTGGAGCAGATTAGCGGGAGAAGATAGAGAGCAGTACTTC.

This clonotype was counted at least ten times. CDR3 nucleotide sequence: TGTGCCAGCAGTCAAGGGGGGAACCATGAAAAACTGTTTTTT. Translation: CASSQGGNHEKLFF. V gene TRBV12-3 or TRBV12-4 combines with J gene TRBJ1-4; D perhaps matches TRBD1 (6 bases). The ends were cut back, 5 bases at V and 6 bases at J, with 13 bases in the middle. This CDR3 has 14 amino acids.

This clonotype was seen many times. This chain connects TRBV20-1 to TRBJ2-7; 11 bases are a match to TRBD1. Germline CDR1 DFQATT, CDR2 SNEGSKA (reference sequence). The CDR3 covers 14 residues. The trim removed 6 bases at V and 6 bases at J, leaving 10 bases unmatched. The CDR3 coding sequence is TGCAGTGCGCCTCCCGGGACAGGGGGTCGCGAGCAGTACTTC. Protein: CSAPPGTGGREQYF.

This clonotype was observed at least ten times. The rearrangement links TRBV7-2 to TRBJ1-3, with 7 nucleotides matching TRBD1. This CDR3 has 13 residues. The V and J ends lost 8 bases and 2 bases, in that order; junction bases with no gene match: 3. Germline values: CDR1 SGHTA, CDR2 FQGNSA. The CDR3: CASGTVAGNTIYF. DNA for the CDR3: TGTGCCAGCGGGACAGTAGCTGGAAACACCATATATTTT.

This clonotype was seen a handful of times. The CDR3 bases are TGTGCCAGCAGTTTCGGCGGGGGCGGGGATACGCAGTATTTT. This codes for CASSFGGGGDTQYF. The chain links TRBV12-3 or TRBV12-4 to TRBJ2-3; weak D call: TRBD2 (7 bases). Trimming took 3 bases from V and 6 from J, leaving 13 bases between them. The CDR3 contains 14 residues.

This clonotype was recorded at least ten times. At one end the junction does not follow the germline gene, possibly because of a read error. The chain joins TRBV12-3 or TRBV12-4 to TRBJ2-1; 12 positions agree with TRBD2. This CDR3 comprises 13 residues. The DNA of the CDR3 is TGTGCCAGCAGCCCGGGACTAGCGGGTGTTTACGAATTC. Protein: CASSPGLAGVYEF.

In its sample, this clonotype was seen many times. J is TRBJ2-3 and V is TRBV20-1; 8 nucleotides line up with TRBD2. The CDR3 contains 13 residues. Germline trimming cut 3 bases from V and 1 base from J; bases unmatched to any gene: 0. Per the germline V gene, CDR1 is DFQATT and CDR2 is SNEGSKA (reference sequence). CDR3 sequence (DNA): TGCAGTGCTAGCGGGGGGGGCACAGATACGCAGTATTTT. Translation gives CSASGGGTDTQYF.

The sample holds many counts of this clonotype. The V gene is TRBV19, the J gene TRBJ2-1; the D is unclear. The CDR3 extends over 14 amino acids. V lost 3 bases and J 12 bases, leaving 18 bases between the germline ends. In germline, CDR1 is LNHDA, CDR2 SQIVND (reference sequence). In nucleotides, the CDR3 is TGTGCCAGTAGTATTGAGGTGGTAAAGGTAGGGCAGTTCTTC. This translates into CASSIEVVKVGQFF.

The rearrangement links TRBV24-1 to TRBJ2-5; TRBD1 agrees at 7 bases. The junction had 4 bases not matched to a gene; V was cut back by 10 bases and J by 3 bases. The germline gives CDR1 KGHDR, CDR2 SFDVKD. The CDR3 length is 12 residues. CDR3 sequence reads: CATAGTEETQYF. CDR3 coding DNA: TGTGCCACGGCCGGGACAGAAGAGACCCAGTACTTC.

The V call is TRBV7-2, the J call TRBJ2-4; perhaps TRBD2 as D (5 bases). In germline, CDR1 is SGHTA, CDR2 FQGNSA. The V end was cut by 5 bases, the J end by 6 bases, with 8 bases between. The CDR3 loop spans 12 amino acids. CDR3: CASSPGGNIQYF. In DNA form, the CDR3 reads TGTGCCAGCAGCCCCGGAGGAAACATTCAGTACTTC.

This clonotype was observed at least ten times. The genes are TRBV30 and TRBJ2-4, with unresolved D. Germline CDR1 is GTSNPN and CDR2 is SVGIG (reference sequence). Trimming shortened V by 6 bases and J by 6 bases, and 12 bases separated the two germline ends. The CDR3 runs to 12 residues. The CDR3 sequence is CACYPQGNIQYF. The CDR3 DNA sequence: TGTGCCTGTTACCCTCAAGGAAACATTCAGTACTTC.

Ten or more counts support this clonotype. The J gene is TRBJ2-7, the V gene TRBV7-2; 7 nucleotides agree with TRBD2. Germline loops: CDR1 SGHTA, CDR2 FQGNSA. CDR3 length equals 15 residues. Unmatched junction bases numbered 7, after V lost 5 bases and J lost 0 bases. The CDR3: CASSNSGRSSYEQYF. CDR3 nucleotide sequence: TGTGCCAGCAGCAATAGCGGGCGGAGCTCCTACGAGCAGTACTTC.

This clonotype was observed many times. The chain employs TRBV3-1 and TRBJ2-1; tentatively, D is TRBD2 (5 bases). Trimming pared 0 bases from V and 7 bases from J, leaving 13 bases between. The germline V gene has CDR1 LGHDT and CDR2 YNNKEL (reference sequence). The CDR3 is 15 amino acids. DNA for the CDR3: TGTGCCAGCAGCCAAGATCGGCTAGCTGAGAATGAGCAGTTCTTC. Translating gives CASSQDRLAENEQFF.

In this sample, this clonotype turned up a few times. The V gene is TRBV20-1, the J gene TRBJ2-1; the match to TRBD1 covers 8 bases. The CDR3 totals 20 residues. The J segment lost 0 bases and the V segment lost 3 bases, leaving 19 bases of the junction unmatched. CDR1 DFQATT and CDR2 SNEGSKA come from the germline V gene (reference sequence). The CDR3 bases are TGCAGTGCTAGGGCCCCCGGGGGACAGGTTCTTTTAAGCTCCTACAATGAGCAGTTCTTC. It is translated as CSARAPGGQVLLSSYNEQFF.

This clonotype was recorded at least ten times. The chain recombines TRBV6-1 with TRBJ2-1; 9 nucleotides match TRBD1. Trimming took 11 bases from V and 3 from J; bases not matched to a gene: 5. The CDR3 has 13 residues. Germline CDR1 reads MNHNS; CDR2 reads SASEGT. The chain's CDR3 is CAVRDRVYNEQFF. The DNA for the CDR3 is TGTGCCGTACGGGACAGGGTCTACAATGAGCAGTTCTTC.